This entry lists 5 T cell receptor beta chains sequenced from one sample in a study of shared clonotypes between healthy human individuals (dated by TCRdb to the early 2020s). Library preparation used the immunoSEQ multiplex PCR assay. Sourced from immuneACCESS, this table was stored by TCRdb with only in-frame sequences that have V and J called. A share of the clones is absent; for the studies checked, an unresolved V gene accounts for under half, and the remainder has no known explanation. The sample records 450,000 to 500,000 clones, roughly 80% of which are singletons. Approximately 12% of the sample is in the top ten clones. Material: PBMCs. The source is a woman in her thirties or forties in good health. Some clones in this sample may be carry-over from other donors' samples.

V and J are TRBV5-8 and TRBJ1-1, with no clear D. Trimming took off 0 bases at V and 5 bases at J, with 14 bases between the two ends. The germline V gene has CDR1 SGHTS and CDR2 YDEGEE. This CDR3 is 15 amino acids long. CDR3 sequence reads: CASSLGAMDKTEAFF. The CDR3 region has the DNA TGTGCCAGCAGCTTGGGTGCAATGGATAAAACTGAAGCTTTCTTT.

This clone was picked up one time. The chain couples TRBV7-9 to TRBJ2-1; D is undetermined. The V end was cut by 1 base, the J end by 3 bases, with 7 bases between. This CDR3 comprises 14 residues. Germline assignment: CDR1 SEHNR and CDR2 FQNEAQ (reference sequence). The CDR3 nucleotides read TGTGCCAGCAGCTTAGACAGCTACTACAATGAGCAGTTCTTC. This encodes CASSLDSYYNEQFF.

This chain connects TRBV28 to TRBJ2-3; D is ambiguous. This CDR3 has 14 residues. The V gene lost 5 bases and the J gene lost 2 bases, with 11 bases spanning the gap. The V gene's germline CDR1 is MDHEN and CDR2 SYDVKM. In DNA, the CDR3 is TGTGCCAGCAGTACCAAGGACCCCACAGATACGCAGTATTTT. It encodes CASSTKDPTDTQYF. Based on the CDR3 plus reference TRBV28 and TRBJ2-3, the full variable domain is DVKVTQSSRYLVKRTGEKVFLECVQDMDHENMFWYRQDPGLGLRLIYFSYDVKMKEKGDIPEGYSVSREKKERFSLILESASTNQTSMYLCASSTKDPTDTQYFGPGTRLTVL.

The chain carries TRBV6-5 and TRBJ1-1; D is undetermined. Trimming removed 5 bases at V and 9 bases at J, with 16 bases between. The CDR3 is made up of 13 amino acids. Germline assignment: CDR1 MNHEY and CDR2 SVGAGI. The CDR3 DNA sequence: TGTGCCAGCAGTCCACAATCAGAGGATAAAGCTTTCTTT. Translation: CASSPQSEDKAFF.

The sample holds one count of this clone. The chain links TRBV5-4 to TRBJ2-2; 10 bases align to TRBD1. Germline V CDR1 and CDR2: SGHNT, YYREEE (reference sequence). Trimming removed 6 bases from V and 6 bases from J; junction bases left unmatched: 14. The CDR3 spans 17 residues. The CDR3 reads CASNPEGGQGSSGELFF. Here the CDR3 DNA reads TGTGCCAGCAACCCGGAGGGGGGACAGGGGAGTTCCGGGGAGCTGTTTTTT.